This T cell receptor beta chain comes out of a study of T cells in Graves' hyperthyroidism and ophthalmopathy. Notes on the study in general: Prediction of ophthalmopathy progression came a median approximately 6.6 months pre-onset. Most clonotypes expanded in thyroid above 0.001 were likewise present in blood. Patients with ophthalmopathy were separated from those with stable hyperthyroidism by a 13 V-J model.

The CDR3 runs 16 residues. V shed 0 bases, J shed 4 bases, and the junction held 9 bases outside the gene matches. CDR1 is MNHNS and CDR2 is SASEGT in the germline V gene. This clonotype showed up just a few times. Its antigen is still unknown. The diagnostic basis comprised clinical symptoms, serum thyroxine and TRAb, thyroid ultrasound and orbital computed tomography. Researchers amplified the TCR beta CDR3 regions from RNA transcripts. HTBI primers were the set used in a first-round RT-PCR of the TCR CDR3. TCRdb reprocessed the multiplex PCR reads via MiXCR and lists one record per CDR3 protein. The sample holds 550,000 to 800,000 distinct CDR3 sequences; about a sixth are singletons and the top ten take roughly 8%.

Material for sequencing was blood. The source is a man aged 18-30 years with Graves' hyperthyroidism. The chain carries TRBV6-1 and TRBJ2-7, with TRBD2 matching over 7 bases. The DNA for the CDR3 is TGTGCCAGCAGTGAAGCGACCAGCGGGGCACCTTACGAGCAGTACTTC. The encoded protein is CASSEATSGAPYEQYF.